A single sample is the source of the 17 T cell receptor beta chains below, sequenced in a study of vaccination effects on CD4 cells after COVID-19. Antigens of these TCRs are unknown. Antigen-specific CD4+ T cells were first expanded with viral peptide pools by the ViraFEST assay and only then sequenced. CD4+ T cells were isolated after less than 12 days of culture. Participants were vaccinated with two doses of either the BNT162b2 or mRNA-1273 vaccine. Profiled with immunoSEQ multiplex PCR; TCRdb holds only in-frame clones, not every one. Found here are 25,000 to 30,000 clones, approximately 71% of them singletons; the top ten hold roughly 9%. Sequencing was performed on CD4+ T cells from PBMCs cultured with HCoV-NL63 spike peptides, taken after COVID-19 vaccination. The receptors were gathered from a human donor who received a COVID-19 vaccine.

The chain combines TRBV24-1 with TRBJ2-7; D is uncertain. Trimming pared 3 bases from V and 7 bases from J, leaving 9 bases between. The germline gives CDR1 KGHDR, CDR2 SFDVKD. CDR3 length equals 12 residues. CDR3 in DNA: TGTGCCACCAGTGATCCGGACCAGGAGCAGTACTTC. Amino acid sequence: CATSDPDQEQYF.

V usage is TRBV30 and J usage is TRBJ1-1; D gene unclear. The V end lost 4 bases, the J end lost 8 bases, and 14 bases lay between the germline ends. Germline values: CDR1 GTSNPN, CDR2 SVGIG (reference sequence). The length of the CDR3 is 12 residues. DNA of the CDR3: TGTGCCTGGAAGACCCAGGTGGTAGAAGCTTTCTTT. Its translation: CAWKTQVVEAFF.

In nucleotides, the CDR3 is TGTGCCAGCAGGAATCCCGCGTTAAAGACCCAGTACTTC. This encodes CASRNPALKTQYF. The chain recombines TRBV7-9 with TRBJ2-5; D is unclear. Trimming removed 6 bases from V and 6 bases from J, with 14 bases in between. Germline loops: CDR1 SEHNR, CDR2 FQNEAQ (reference sequence). There are 13 residues in the CDR3.

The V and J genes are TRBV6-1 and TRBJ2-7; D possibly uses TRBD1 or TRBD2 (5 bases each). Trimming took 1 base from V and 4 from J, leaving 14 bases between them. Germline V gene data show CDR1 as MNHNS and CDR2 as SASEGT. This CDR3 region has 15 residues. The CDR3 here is CASSEGGPFIYEQYF. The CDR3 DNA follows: TGTGCCAGCAGTGAAGGGGGACCGTTTATTTACGAGCAGTACTTC.

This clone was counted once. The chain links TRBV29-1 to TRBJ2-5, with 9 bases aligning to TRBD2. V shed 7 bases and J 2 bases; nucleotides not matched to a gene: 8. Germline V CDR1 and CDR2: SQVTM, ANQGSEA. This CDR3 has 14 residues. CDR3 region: CSELPGLAQETQYF. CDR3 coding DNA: TGCAGCGAGTTACCGGGACTAGCTCAAGAGACCCAGTACTTC.

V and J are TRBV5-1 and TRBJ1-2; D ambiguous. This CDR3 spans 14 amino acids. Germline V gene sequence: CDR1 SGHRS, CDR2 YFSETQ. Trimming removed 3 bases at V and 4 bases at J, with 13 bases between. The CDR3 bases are TGCGCCAGCAGCTACCAGGAATCCGGCTATGGCTACACCTTC. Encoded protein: CASSYQESGYGYTF.

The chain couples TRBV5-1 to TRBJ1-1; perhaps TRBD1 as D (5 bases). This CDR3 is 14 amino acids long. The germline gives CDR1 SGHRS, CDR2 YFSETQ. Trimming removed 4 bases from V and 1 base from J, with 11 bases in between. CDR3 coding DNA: TGCGCCAGCAGCCGGAATACAGGGAACACTGAAGCTTTCTTT. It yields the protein CASSRNTGNTEAFF.

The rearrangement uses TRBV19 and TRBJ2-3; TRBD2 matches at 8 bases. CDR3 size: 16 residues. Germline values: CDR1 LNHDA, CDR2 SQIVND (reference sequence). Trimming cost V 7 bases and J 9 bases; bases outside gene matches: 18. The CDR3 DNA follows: TGTGCCAGTACCCCACGAGGACTAGCTGAAGCGGAAACGCAGTATTTT. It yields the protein CASTPRGLAEAETQYF.

The CDR3 reads CASSFWQGGSPLHF. CDR3 coding DNA: TGTGCCAGCAGCTTTTGGCAGGGTGGTTCACCCCTCCACTTT. The rearrangement uses TRBV7-9 and TRBJ1-6; D may be TRBD1 (5 bases). Germline V gene data show CDR1 as SEHNR and CDR2 as FQNEAQ (reference sequence). V was cut by 3 bases and J by 9 bases, with 12 bases left in between. This CDR3 is 14 amino acids long.

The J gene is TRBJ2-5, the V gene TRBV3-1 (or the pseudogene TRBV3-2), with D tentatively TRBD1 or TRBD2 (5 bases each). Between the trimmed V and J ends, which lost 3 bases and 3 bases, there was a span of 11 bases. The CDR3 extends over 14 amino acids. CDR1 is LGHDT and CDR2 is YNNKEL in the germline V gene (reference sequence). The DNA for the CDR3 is TGTGCCAGCAGCCAGCTCCGGGACGAAGAGACCCAGTACTTC. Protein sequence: CASSQLRDEETQYF.

In DNA form, the CDR3 reads TGTGCCAGCAGCTTAGTTAGGGCAGGGCGACGCAATCAGCCCCAGCATTTT. The encoded protein is CASSLVRAGRRNQPQHF. The chain joins TRBV7-8 to TRBJ1-5, with TRBD1 as a possible D gene (5 bases). This CDR3 comprises 17 residues. V was shortened by 1 base and J by 2 bases, with 15 bases between the two germline ends. Germline CDR1 is SGHVS and CDR2 is FQNEAQ.

The CDR3 DNA reads as TGTGCCAGCAGACTCGGGACGGCCGCCTACGAGCAGTACTTC. Amino acids: CASRLGTAAYEQYF. The chain employs TRBV6-5 and TRBJ2-7; perhaps D is TRBD1 or TRBD2 (5 bases each). Trimming stripped 6 bases from V and 2 bases from J, with 14 bases between. CDR3 length: 14 residues. The germline CDR1 and CDR2 sequences are MNHEY and SVGAGI.

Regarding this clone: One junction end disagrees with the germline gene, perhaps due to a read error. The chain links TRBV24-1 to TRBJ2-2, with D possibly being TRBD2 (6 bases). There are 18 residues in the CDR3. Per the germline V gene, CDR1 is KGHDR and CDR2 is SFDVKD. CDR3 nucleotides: TGTGCCACCAGTAATTTTCGTGGGAGGCCCGATAACACCGGGGAGCTGTTTTTT. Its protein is CATSNFRGRPDNTGELFF.

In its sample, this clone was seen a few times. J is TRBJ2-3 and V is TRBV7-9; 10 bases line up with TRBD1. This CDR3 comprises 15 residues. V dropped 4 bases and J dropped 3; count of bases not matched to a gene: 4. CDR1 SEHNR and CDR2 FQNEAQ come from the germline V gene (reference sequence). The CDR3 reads CASSSGTGETDTQYF. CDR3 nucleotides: TGTGCCAGCAGCTCAGGGACAGGGGAAACAGATACGCAGTATTTT.

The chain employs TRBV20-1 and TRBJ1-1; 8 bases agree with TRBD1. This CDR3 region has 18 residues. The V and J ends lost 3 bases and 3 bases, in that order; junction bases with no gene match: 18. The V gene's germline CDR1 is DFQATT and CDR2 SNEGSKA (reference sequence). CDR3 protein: CSASSQGAWGRRDTEAFF. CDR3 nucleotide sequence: TGCAGTGCTAGTTCCCAGGGGGCGTGGGGCCGTAGGGACACTGAAGCTTTCTTT.

This chain's CDR3 is CASSPELMNTEAFF. The DNA for the CDR3 is TGTGCCAGCAGCCCAGAACTGATGAACACTGAAGCTTTCTTT. The V and J genes are TRBV7-9 and TRBJ1-1; D ambiguous. Germline-derived CDR1 and CDR2 are SEHNR and FQNEAQ (reference sequence). The CDR3 is 14 residues long. Trimming pared 5 bases from V and 0 bases from J, leaving 10 bases between. Full variable domain (missing parts from reference TRBV7-9 and TRBJ1-1): DTGVSQNPRHKITKRGQNVTFRCDPISEHNRLYWYRQTLGQGPEFLTYFQNEAQLEKSRLLSDRFSAERPKGSFSTLEIQRTEQGDSAMYLCASSPELMNTEAFFGQGTRLTVV.

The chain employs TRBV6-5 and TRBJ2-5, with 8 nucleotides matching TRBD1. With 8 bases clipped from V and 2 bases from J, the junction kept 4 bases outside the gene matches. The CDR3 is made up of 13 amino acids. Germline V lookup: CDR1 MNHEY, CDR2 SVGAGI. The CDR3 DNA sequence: TGTGCCAGCGTCAGGGGGCTGCAAGAGACCCAGTACTTC. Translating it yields CASVRGLQETQYF.